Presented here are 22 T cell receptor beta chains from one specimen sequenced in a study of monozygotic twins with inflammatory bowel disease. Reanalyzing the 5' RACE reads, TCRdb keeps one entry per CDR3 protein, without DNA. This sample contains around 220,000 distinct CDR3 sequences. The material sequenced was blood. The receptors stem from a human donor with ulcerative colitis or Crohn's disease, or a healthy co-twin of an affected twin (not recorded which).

CDR3 sequence reads: CASSHSHGLAESLQETQYF. The J gene is TRBJ2-5, the V gene TRBV4-1; the TRBD2 assignment by TCRdb is unverifiable without DNA. Per the germline V gene, CDR1 is MGHRA and CDR2 is YSYEKL. This CDR3 contains 19 residues.

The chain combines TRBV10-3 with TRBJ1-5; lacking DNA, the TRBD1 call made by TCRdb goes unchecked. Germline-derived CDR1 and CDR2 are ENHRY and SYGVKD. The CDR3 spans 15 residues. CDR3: CAISDAGEEDQPQHF.

The CDR3 region is CSARVGSGGLLKETQYF. J is TRBJ2-5 and V is TRBV20-1; without DNA, the TCRdb call of TRBD2 cannot be checked. The CDR3 is made up of 17 amino acids. Germline V gene lookup returns CDR1 DFQATT and CDR2 SNEGSKA (reference sequence).

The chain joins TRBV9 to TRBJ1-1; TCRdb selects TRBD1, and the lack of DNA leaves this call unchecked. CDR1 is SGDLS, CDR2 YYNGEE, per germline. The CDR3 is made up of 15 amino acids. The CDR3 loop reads CASSVGAQAHTEAFF.

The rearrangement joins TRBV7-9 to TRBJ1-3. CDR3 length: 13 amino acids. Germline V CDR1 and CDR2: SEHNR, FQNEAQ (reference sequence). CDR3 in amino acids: CASSLSSGNTIYF.

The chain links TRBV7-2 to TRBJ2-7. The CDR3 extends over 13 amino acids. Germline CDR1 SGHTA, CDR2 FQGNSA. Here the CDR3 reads CASSLGGKYEQYF. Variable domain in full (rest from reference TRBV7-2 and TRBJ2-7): GAGVSQSPSNKVTEKGKDVELRCDPISGHTALYWYRQSLGQGLEFLIYFQGNSAPDKSGLPSDRFSAERTGGSVSTLTIQRTQQEDSAVYLCASSLGGKYEQYFGPGTRLTVT.

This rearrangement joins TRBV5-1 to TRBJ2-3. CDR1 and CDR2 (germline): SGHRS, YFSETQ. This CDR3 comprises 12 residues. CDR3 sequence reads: CASSFAADTQYF. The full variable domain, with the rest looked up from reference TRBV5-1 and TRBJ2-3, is KAGVTQTPRYLIKTRGQQVTLSCSPISGHRSVSWYQQTPGQGLQFLFEYFSETQRNKGNFPGRFSGRQFSNSRSEMNVSTLELGDSALYLCASSFAADTQYFGPGTRLTVL.

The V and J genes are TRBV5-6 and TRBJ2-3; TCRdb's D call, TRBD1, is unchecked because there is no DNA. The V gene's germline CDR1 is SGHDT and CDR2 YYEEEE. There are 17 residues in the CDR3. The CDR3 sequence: CASSPLVEGARTDTQYF.

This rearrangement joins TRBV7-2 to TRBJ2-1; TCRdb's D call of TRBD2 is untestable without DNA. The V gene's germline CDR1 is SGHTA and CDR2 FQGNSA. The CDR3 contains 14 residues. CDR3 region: CASSFEGLLGEQFF.

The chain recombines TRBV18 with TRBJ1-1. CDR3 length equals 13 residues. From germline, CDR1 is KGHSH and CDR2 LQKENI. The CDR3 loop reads CASSPREDTEAFF.

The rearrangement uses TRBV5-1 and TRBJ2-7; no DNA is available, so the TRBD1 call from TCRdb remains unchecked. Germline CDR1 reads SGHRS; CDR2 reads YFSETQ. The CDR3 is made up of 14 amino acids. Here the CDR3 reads CASSMGQNLNEQYF.

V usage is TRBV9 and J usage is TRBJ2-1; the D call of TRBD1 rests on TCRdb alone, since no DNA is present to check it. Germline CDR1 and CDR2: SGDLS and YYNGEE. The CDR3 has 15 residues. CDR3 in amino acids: CASSVGPDTYNEQFF.

This CDR3 is CASGFARDTETYEQYF. This rearrangement joins TRBV12-5 to TRBJ2-7; TCRdb indicates TRBD1, and absent DNA this call remains unverified. This CDR3 is 16 amino acids long. Per germline, CDR1 LGHNT and CDR2 FRNRAP.

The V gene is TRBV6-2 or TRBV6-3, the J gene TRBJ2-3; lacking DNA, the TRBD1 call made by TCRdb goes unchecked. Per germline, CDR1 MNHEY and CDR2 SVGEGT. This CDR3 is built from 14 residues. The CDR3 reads CASSPQNGGGTQYF.

The CDR3 here is CASSSGRSGRIDEQFF. The V call is TRBV7-3, the J call TRBJ2-1; without DNA, the TCRdb call of TRBD2 cannot be checked. This CDR3 contains 16 residues. Germline V gene lookup returns CDR1 SGHTA and CDR2 FQGTGA.

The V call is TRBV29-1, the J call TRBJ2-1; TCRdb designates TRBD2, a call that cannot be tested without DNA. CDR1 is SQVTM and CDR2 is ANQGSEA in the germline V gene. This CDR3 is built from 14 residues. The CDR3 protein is CSVVGLAIYNEQFF.

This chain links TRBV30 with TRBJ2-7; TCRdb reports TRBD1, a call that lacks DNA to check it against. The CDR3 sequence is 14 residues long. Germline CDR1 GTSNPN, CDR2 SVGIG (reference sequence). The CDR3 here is CAWSLSGGVYEQYF.

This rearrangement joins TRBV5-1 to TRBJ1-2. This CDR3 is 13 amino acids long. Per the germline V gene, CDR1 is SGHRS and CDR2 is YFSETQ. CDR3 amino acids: CASSSEENYGYTF.

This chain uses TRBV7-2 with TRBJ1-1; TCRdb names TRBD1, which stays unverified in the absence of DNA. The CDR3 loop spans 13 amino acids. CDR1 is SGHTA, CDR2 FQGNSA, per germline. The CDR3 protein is CASTRSPGTEAFF.

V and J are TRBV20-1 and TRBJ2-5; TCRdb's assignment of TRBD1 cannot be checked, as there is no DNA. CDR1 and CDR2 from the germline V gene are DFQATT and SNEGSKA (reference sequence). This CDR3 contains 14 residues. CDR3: CSAPAETAQETHYF.

The chain's CDR3 is CASSPFGGAMNTEAFF. The J gene is TRBJ1-1, the V gene TRBV9. Germline-derived CDR1 and CDR2 are SGDLS and YYNGEE. This CDR3 comprises 16 residues.

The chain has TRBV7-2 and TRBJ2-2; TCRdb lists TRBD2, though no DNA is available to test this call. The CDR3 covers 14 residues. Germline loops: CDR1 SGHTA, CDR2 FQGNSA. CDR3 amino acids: CASGSSGNTGELFF.